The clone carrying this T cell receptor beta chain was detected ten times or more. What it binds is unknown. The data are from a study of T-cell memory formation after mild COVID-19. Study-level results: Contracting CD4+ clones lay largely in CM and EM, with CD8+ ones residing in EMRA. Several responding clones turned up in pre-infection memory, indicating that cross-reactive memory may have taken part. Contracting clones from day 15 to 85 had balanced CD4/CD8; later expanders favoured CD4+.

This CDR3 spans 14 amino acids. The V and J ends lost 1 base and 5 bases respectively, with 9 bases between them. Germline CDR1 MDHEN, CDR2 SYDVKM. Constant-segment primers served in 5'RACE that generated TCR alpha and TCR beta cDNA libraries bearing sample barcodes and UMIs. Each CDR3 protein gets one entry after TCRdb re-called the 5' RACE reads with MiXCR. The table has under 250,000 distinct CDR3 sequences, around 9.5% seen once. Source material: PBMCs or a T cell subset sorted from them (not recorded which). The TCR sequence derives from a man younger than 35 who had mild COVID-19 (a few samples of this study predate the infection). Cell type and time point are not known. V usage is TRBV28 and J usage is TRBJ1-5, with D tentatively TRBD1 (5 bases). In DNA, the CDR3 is TGTGCCAGCAGTTTATTGGCAGGGCATCAGCCCCAGCATTTT. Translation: CASSLLAGHQPQHF.